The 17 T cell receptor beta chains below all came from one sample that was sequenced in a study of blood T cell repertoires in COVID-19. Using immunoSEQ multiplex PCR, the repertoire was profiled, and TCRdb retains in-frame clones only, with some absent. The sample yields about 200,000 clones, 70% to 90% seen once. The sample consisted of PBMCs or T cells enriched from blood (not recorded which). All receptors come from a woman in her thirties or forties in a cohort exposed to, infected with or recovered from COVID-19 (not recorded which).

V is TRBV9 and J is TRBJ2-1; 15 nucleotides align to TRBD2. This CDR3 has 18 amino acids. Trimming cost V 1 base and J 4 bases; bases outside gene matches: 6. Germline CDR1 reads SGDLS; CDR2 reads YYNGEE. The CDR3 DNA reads TGTGCCAGCAGCGTATCAGGACTAGCGGGAGGGCTATACAATGAGCAGTTCTTC. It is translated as CASSVSGLAGGLYNEQFF.

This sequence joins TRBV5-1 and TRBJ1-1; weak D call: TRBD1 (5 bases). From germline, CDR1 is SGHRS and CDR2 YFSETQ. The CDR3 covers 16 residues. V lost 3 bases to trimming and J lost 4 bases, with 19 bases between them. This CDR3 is CASSYGRVQGFTEAFF. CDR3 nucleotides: TGCGCCAGCAGCTACGGTAGGGTTCAGGGCTTCACTGAAGCTTTCTTT.

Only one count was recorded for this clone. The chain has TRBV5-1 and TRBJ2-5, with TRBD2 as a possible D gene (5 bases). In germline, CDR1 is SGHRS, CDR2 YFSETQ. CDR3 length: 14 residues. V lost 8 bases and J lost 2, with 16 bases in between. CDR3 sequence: CASSSRGRQETQYF. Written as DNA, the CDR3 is TGCGCCAGTAGTTCCCGGGGTAGGCAAGAGACCCAGTACTTC.

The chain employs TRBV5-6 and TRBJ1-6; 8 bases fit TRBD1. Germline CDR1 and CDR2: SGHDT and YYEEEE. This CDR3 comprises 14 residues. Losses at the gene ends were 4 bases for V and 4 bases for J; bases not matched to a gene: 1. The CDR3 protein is CASSRDRYNSPLHF. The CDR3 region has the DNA TGTGCCAGCAGCAGGGACAGGTATAATTCACCCCTCCACTTT.

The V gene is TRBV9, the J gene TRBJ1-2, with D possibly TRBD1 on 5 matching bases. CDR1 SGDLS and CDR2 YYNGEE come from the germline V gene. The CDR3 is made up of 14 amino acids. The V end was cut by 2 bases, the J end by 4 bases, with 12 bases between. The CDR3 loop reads CASSVTDPSYGYTF. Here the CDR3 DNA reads TGTGCCAGCAGCGTGACAGATCCGAGCTATGGCTACACCTTC.

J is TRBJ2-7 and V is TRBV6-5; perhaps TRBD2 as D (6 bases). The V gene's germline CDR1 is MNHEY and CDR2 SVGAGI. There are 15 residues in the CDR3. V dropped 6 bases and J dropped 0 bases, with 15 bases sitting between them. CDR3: CASSPTRFNSYEQYF. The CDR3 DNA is TGTGCCAGCAGCCCGACTAGGTTCAACTCCTACGAGCAGTACTTC.

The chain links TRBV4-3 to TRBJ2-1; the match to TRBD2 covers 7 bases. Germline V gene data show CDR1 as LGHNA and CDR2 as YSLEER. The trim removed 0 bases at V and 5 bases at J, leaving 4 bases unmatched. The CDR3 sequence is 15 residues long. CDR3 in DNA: TGCGCCAGCAGCCAAGATCGGGGACTAAACAATGAGCAGTTCTTC. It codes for CASSQDRGLNNEQFF.

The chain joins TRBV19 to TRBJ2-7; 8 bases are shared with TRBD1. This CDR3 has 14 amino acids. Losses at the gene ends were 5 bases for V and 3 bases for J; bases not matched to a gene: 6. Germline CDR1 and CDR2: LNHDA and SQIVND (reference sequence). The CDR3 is CASSGQGGSYEQYF. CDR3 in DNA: TGTGCCAGTAGTGGACAGGGAGGTAGCTACGAGCAGTACTTC.

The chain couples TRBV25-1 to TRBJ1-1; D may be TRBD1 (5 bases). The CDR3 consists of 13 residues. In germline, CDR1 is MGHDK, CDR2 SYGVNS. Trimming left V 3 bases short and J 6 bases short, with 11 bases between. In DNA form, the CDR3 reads TGTGCCAGCAGTGATAGGACAATTGCTGAAGCTTTCTTT. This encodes CASSDRTIAEAFF.

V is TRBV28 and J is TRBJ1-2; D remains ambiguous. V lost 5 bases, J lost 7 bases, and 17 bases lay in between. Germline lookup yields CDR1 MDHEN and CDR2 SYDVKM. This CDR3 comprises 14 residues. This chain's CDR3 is CASSAPLKRGGYTF. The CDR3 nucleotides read TGTGCCAGCAGTGCCCCCCTGAAACGAGGTGGCTACACCTTC.

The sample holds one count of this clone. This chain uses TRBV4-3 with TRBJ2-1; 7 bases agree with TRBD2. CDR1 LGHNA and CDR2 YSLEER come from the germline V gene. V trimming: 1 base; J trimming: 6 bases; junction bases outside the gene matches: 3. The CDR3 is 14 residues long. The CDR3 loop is CASSQVGTTNEQFF. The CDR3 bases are TGCGCCAGCAGCCAAGTCGGGACTACCAATGAGCAGTTCTTC.

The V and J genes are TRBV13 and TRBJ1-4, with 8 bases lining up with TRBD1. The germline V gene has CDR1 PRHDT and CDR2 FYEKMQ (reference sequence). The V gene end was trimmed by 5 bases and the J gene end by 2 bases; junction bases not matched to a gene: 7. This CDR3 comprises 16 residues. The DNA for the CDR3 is TGTGCCAGCAGCCAAGGACAGGGAAGGACTAATGAAAAACTGTTTTTT. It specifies CASSQGQGRTNEKLFF.

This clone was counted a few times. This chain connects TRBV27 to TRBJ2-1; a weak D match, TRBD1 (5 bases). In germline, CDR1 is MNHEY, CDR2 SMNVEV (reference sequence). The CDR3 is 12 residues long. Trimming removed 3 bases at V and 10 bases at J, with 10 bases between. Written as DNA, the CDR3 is TGTGCCAGCAGTTTTCGGGCAGGGGAGCAGTTCTTC. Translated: CASSFRAGEQFF.

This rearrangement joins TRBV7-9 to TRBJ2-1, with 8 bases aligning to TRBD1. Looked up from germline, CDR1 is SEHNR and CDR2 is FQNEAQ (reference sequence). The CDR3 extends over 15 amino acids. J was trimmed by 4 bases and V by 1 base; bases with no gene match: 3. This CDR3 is CASSLGTGLYNEQFF. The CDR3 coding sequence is TGTGCCAGCAGCTTAGGGACAGGGCTATACAATGAGCAGTTCTTC. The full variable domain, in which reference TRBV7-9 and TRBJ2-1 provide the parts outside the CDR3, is DTGVSQNPRHKITKRGQNVTFRCDPISEHNRLYWYRQTLGQGPEFLTYFQNEAQLEKSRLLSDRFSAERPKGSFSTLEIQRTEQGDSAMYLCASSLGTGLYNEQFFGPGTRLTVL.

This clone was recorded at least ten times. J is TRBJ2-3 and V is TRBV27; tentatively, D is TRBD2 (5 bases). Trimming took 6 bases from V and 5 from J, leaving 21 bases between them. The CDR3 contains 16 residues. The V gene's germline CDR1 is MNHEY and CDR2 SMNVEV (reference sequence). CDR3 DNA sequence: TGTGCCAGCAGACGTATCGTCCTCTCGGCGGGAGATACGCAGTATTTT. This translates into CASRRIVLSAGDTQYF.

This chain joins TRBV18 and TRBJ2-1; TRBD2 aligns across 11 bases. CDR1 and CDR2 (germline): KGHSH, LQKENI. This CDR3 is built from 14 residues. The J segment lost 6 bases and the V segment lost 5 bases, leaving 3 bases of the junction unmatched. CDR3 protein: CASSGLAGGNEQFF. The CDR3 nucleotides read TGTGCCAGCTCAGGCCTAGCGGGAGGCAATGAGCAGTTCTTC.

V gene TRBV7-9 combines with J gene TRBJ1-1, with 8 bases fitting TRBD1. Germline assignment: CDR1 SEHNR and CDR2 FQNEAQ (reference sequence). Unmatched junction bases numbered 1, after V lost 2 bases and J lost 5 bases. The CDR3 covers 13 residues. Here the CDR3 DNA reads TGTGCCAGCAGCTTAACAGGGGGAACTGAAGCTTTCTTT. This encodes CASSLTGGTEAFF. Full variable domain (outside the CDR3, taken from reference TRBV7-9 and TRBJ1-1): DTGVSQNPRHKITKRGQNVTFRCDPISEHNRLYWYRQTLGQGPEFLTYFQNEAQLEKSRLLSDRFSAERPKGSFSTLEIQRTEQGDSAMYLCASSLTGGTEAFFGQGTRLTVV.